These 25 T cell receptor beta chains were sequenced from one sample in a study of shared clonotypes between healthy human individuals. Method: immunoSEQ multiplex PCR; TCRdb's copy keeps in-frame clones and lacks some. There are more than 1.2 million clones in the sample; around 98.5% occur only once, and over 0.3% lies in the top ten. Sequencing input: naive CD4+ T cells sorted from blood. This sample's subset: CD45RA+ positively selected. Receptor source: a man younger than 40 in good health.

The chain links TRBV29-1 to TRBJ2-4; a weak D match, TRBD1 (6 bases). The germline V gene encodes CDR1 SQVTM and CDR2 ANQGSEA. The CDR3 sequence is 12 residues long. The ends were cut back, 1 base at V and 8 bases at J, with 9 bases in the middle. CDR3 protein: CSVEVRGYIQYF. Written as DNA, the CDR3 is TGCAGCGTTGAAGTAAGGGGGTACATTCAGTACTTC.

CDR3 sequence reads: CASSAQVGEQYF. The CDR3 DNA reads as TGTGCCAGCAGCGCACAGGTTGGCGAGCAGTACTTC. This chain joins TRBV9 and TRBJ2-7; D is perhaps TRBD1 (5 bases). CDR3 length: 12 amino acids. V lost 3 bases to trimming and J lost 6 bases, with 10 bases between them. Germline CDR1 reads SGDLS; CDR2 reads YYNGEE.

The chain uses TRBV11-3 and TRBJ2-7, with D possibly being TRBD2 (5 bases). CDR1 and CDR2 (germline): SGHNT, YENEEA. The length of the CDR3 is 14 residues. Trimming left V 1 base short and J 6 bases short, with 13 bases between. The CDR3: CASSLGIGDSEQYF. As DNA, the CDR3 is TGTGCCAGCAGCTTAGGAATCGGGGATAGCGAGCAGTACTTC.

DNA for the CDR3: TGCAGTGCTAACAGGGGCCTTGGCTACACCTTC. Its translation is CSANRGLGYTF. This chain joins TRBV20-1 and TRBJ1-2, with 7 bases matching TRBD1. From germline, CDR1 is DFQATT and CDR2 SNEGSKA (reference sequence). The CDR3 length is 11 residues. V shed 4 bases and J 7 bases; nucleotides not matched to a gene: 3.

The chain combines TRBV18 with TRBJ2-6; perhaps TRBD2 as D (6 bases). There are 16 residues in the CDR3. The V gene's germline CDR1 is KGHSH and CDR2 LQKENI. Trimming removed 3 bases at V and 1 base at J, with 10 bases between. The CDR3 here is CASSPMGGSGANVLTF. In DNA form, the CDR3 reads TGTGCCAGCTCACCGATGGGGGGATCTGGGGCCAACGTCCTGACTTTC.

This rearrangement joins TRBV5-1 to TRBJ2-2; 7 bases map to TRBD1. The CDR3 length is 15 residues. V shed 4 bases, J shed 4 bases, and the junction held 7 bases outside the gene matches. Germline CDR1 reads SGHRS; CDR2 reads YFSETQ. The CDR3 sequence: CASSAGTEGTGELFF. In nucleotides, the CDR3 is TGCGCCAGCAGCGCCGGGACAGAGGGCACCGGGGAGCTGTTTTTT.

V and J are TRBV5-4 and TRBJ2-5; D is ambiguous. The J call may be wrong; the DNA end is better matched by TRBJ2-7. The CDR3 is made up of 14 amino acids. CDR1 is SGHNT, CDR2 YYREEE, per germline (reference sequence). DNA for the CDR3: TGTGCCAGCAGCTTGGCGGCGCGCGATGCCGAGCAGTACTTC. Translation gives CASSLAARDAEQYF.

As for this clone: The sample contains more than one DNA sequence encoding this CDR3. The chain recombines TRBV5-1 with TRBJ1-2, with unresolved D. Per germline, CDR1 SGHRS and CDR2 YFSETQ. With 0 bases removed from V and 4 bases from J, the gap between germline ends came to 7 bases. The CDR3 totals 13 residues. Written as DNA, the CDR3 is TGCGCCAGCAGCTTGGAGGGTTCCTATGGCTACACCTTC. Its translation: CASSLEGSYGYTF.

This chain links TRBV7-9 with TRBJ2-1; 12 bases map to TRBD2. This CDR3 is built from 17 residues. Germline CDR1 SEHNR, CDR2 FQNEAQ (reference sequence). Trimming removed 1 base from V and 6 bases from J; junction bases left unmatched: 7. The CDR3 region is CASSLGGLAGKLNEQFF. CDR3 DNA: TGTGCCAGCAGCTTAGGTGGACTAGCGGGAAAGCTCAATGAGCAGTTCTTC.

V usage is TRBV9 and J usage is TRBJ1-3; a weak D match, TRBD1 (5 bases). The CDR3 runs to 14 residues. Trimming removed 5 bases at V and 3 bases at J, with 12 bases between. The V gene's germline CDR1 is SGDLS and CDR2 YYNGEE. The DNA of the CDR3 is TGTGCCAGCAGTACCGGGGCTGGTGGAAACACCATATATTTT. Protein sequence: CASSTGAGGNTIYF. The whole variable domain, remainder taken from reference TRBV9 and TRBJ1-3, is DSGVTQTPKHLITATGQRVTLRCSPRSGDLSVYWYQQSLDQGLQFLIQYYNGEERAKGNILERFSAQQFPDLHSELNLSSLELGDSALYFCASSTGAGGNTIYFGEGSWLTVV.

A word on this clone: Additional DNA sequences in this sample encode the identical CDR3. This rearrangement joins TRBV9 to TRBJ2-2; D gene unclear. The V end lost 2 bases, the J end lost 6 bases, and 8 bases lay between the germline ends. The germline CDR1 and CDR2 sequences are SGDLS and YYNGEE. CDR3 size: 13 residues. The CDR3, as DNA: TGTGCCAGCAGCGTTGCAGTGGCCGGGGAGCTGTTTTTT. Translated: CASSVAVAGELFF. Complete variable domain (other parts from reference TRBV9 and TRBJ2-2): DSGVTQTPKHLITATGQRVTLRCSPRSGDLSVYWYQQSLDQGLQFLIQYYNGEERAKGNILERFSAQQFPDLHSELNLSSLELGDSALYFCASSVAVAGELFFGEGSRLTVL.

The chain recombines TRBV5-1 with TRBJ2-1; maybe TRBD2 (6 bases). Germline V gene sequence: CDR1 SGHRS, CDR2 YFSETQ. V lost 4 bases and J lost 0, with 20 bases in between. The CDR3 totals 18 residues. CDR3 in amino acids: CASSDPRASASSYNEQFF. CDR3 nucleotide sequence: TGCGCCAGCAGCGACCCCCGGGCTAGCGCAAGCTCCTACAATGAGCAGTTCTTC.

This chain links TRBV2 with TRBJ2-2; 8 bases map to TRBD1. Unmatched junction bases numbered 7, after V lost 5 bases and J lost 8 bases. Germline CDR1 SNHLY, CDR2 FYNNEI. The CDR3 is 14 amino acids. The CDR3 is CASSTTDRDGELFF. In nucleotides, the CDR3 is TGTGCCAGCAGTACAACGGACAGGGATGGGGAGCTGTTTTTT.

The chain combines TRBV5-6 with TRBJ1-1; D not certain. V shed 4 bases and J shed 4 bases, with 11 bases lying between them. The CDR3 covers 13 residues. CDR1 is SGHDT, CDR2 YYEEEE, per germline. The CDR3 DNA sequence: TGTGCCAGCAGCCGTGACACCTTCACTGAAGCTTTCTTT. The encoded protein is CASSRDTFTEAFF.

In regard to this clone: The germline gene is not matched at one end of the junction; a read error may be the cause. The V and J genes are TRBV7-6 and TRBJ2-5; a possible D gene is TRBD2 (5 bases). The CDR3 spans 15 residues. Germline V gene data show CDR1 as SGHVS and CDR2 as FNYEAQ. CDR3 protein: CASSLERDVREAQYF. The CDR3 region has the DNA TGTGCCAGCAGCTTGGAGAGGGATGTAAGAGAGGCCCAGTACTTC.

The rearrangement uses TRBV29-1 and TRBJ1-1; possible D gene TRBD1, 5 bases. With 3 bases removed from V and 1 base from J, the gap between germline ends came to 6 bases. The CDR3 sequence is 12 residues long. In germline, CDR1 is SQVTM, CDR2 ANQGSEA. CDR3 in amino acids: CSVEDKNTEAFF. CDR3 in DNA: TGCAGCGTTGAGGACAAGAACACTGAAGCTTTCTTT.

In regard to this clone: At the DNA level, this CDR3 is encoded by other sequences in the same sample as well. This chain joins TRBV29-1 and TRBJ2-1; D gene unclear. This CDR3 has 11 residues. Deletions cut 8 bases from V and 3 bases from J, with 8 bases between. Germline assignment: CDR1 SQVTM and CDR2 ANQGSEA. The CDR3 loop is CSIRDYNEQFF. The CDR3 DNA reads TGCAGCATTAGAGACTACAATGAGCAGTTCTTC.

The CDR3 DNA sequence: TGCGCCAGCAACGACGGGGTGGTCTTGCAGCCCCAGCATTTT. The encoded protein is CASNDGVVLQPQHF. The chain uses TRBV10-2 and TRBJ1-5; D remains unclear. The germline V and J ends were trimmed by 7 bases and 7 bases, with 17 bases remaining between them. Germline CDR1 reads WSHSY; CDR2 reads SAAADI. This CDR3 contains 14 residues.

This chain uses TRBV5-1 with TRBJ2-2; TRBD2 matches 9 bases. CDR1 is SGHRS, CDR2 YFSETQ, per germline. V shed 4 bases, J shed 8 bases, and the junction held 9 bases outside the gene matches. CDR3 length equals 15 residues. CDR3 nucleotides: TGCGCCAGCAGCCGTAGCGGGAGTGAGTCTGGGGAGCTGTTTTTT. As protein: CASSRSGSESGELFF.

J is TRBJ2-1 and V is TRBV5-1; D possibly matches TRBD1 or TRBD2 (5 bases each). Germline V lookup: CDR1 SGHRS, CDR2 YFSETQ. This CDR3 is 13 amino acids long. V lost 2 bases to trimming and J lost 10 bases, with 13 bases between them. In DNA, the CDR3 is TGCGCCAGCAGCTTTATCCTGAGGGGCGAGCAGTTCTTC. It yields the protein CASSFILRGEQFF.

J is TRBJ2-3 and V is TRBV7-9; TRBD2 matches 7 bases. The germline gives CDR1 SEHNR, CDR2 FQNEAQ (reference sequence). The CDR3 is made up of 14 amino acids. J lost 9 bases, V lost 6 bases, and 12 bases had no gene match. The chain's CDR3 is CASSPSGTVGTQYF. CDR3 bases: TGTGCCAGCAGTCCTAGCGGCACAGTGGGGACGCAGTATTTT.

This chain connects TRBV18 to TRBJ1-3, with a tentative D call TRBD1 (5 bases). The CDR3 length is 14 residues. The germline V gene encodes CDR1 KGHSH and CDR2 LQKENI. V lost 3 bases to trimming and J lost 8 bases, with 14 bases between them. The CDR3 region is CASSPLGRGDTIYF. Here the CDR3 DNA reads TGTGCCAGCTCACCCCTGGGACGGGGCGACACCATATATTTT.

The chain is built from TRBV4-3 and TRBJ1-1; tentative D call: TRBD1 (5 bases). Germline V gives CDR1 LGHNA, CDR2 YSLEER. The CDR3 is 13 amino acids. Trimming took 8 bases from V and 1 from J, leaving 11 bases between them. The CDR3 is CASRGEGNTEAFF. Here the CDR3 DNA reads TGCGCCAGCCGGGGGGAAGGGAACACTGAAGCTTTCTTT.

This clone was recorded only once. This chain uses TRBV28 with TRBJ1-5; possible D gene TRBD1, 5 bases. The germline V and J ends were trimmed by 10 bases and 0 bases, with 13 bases remaining between them. Per germline, CDR1 MDHEN and CDR2 SYDVKM. CDR3 length equals 14 residues. The CDR3: CATLRVPSNQPQHF. The CDR3 DNA follows: TGTGCCACCCTCAGGGTACCTAGCAATCAGCCCCAGCATTTT.

The chain has TRBV11-2 and TRBJ1-2; D gene ambiguous. V was clipped by 1 base and J by 4 bases, with 7 bases between them. The CDR3 is made up of 13 amino acids. Germline-derived CDR1 and CDR2 are SGHAT and FQNNGV. This CDR3 reads CASSLGVTYGYTF. CDR3 nucleotide sequence: TGTGCCAGCAGCTTAGGGGTAACCTATGGCTACACCTTC.